This entry concerns a single T cell receptor beta chain. This sample stems from a study of blood T cell repertoires in COVID-19. Per the original methods: Amplified reference gene primers provided the basis for estimating nucleated cell counts. TCRdb's table, derived via immunoSEQ multiplex PCR, lists solely in-frame clones and lacks some. V, J and clone size are those of that table, while D and trimming were read from the DNA. The sample lists roughly 39,000 clones, 94% seen once, with 4.1% in the top ten. Trimming cost V 4 bases and J 4 bases; bases outside gene matches: 8. Per germline, CDR1 LGHNA and CDR2 YSLEER. The CDR3 spans 15 residues.

The sequenced material came from peripheral blood. The chain joins TRBV4-3 to TRBJ2-3; TRBD1 matches at 7 bases. The sequence came from a human donor with active COVID-19. The donor label of this sample is uncertain. The CDR3 coding sequence is TGCGCCAGCAGCCCACAGGGGCTTAACTCAGATACGCAGTATTTT. Protein sequence: CASSPQGLNSDTQYF.